This T cell receptor (beta chain) was identified in a study of cytomegalovirus exposure and HLA in healthy donors. Vbeta (60) and Jbeta (13) primers were used in the PCR. Clones were sequenced by immunoSEQ multiplex PCR, and TCRdb holds only the in-frame ones, with some missing. This sample has 90,000 to 95,000 clones; over 75% occur once, and the top ten carry approximately 4.7%. This CDR3 region has 16 residues. Germline values: CDR1 SGHAT, CDR2 FQNNGV. Trimming removed 7 bases from V and 2 bases from J; junction bases left unmatched: 11. This sequence was found in a male donor in good health and CMV-seropositive. The sample consisted of PBMCs. V gene TRBV11-2 combines with J gene TRBJ2-3; 8 nucleotides align to TRBD2. The CDR3 loop is CASIEGAGAPTDTQYF. The CDR3, as DNA: TGTGCCAGCATAGAGGGAGCGGGGGCACCCACAGATACGCAGTATTTT.